This TCR beta chain was profiled in a study of T cell responses to AZD1222 COVID-19 vaccine. Sequencing used immunoSEQ multiplex PCR; TCRdb keeps in-frame clones, though not all of them. The sample has 75,000 to 100,000 clones, over 75% seen once. The starting material was peripheral blood, obtained on day 0 of AZD1222 vaccination. The source of this sequence is an adult in good health.

The CDR3, as DNA: TGTGCCAACAGGCACAGGGGGCACAATCAGCCCCAGCATTTT. Amino acid sequence: CANRHRGHNQPQHF. This chain uses TRBV28 with TRBJ1-5; 9 bases are shared with TRBD1. The CDR3 length is 14 residues. Germline CDR1 is MDHEN and CDR2 is SYDVKM. The junction had 7 bases not matched to a gene; V was cut back by 10 bases and J by 3 bases.